This TCR beta chain emerged from a study of blood T cell repertoires in COVID-19 (TCRdb year 2020). Regarding the study in general: Samples from collaborators originated in the United States, Italy and Spain and spanned both the acute and convalescent phases of COVID-19. The prospective study material was composed of cDNA or gDNA derived from T cells, B-cell-depleted T cells, or PBMCs. Deeply sampled blood TCRbeta repertoires from subjects exposed to, actively infected with, or recovered from COVID-19 were included in the dataset. The repertoires were released in a freely available public database meant as a resource for research on the immune response to SARS-CoV-2. Samples came from the ongoing ImmuneRACE study (first 160 participants) plus 1,254 subjects from 6 global collaborators. Sample metadata almost always included a de-identified subject ID, COVID-19 status, age in years and sex. Where available, HLA class I and class II types were taken from metadata supplied by the sample provider and were not determined by assay-based typing.

In its sample, this clone was seen once. It lacks a known antigen. Within one base of it there is no much larger clone, and no base qualities were kept. The CDR3, cysteine through phenylalanine, is 14 amino acids long. The kept DNA is CDR3 alone, 42 bases in frame from the first base. The germline V gene (reference sequence) sets CDR1 to LGHDT and CDR2 to YNNKEL. V is pared back by 1 base and J by 8 bases, with 12 bases lying between the germline termini. TCRbeta CDR3 regions were amplified from genomic DNA using the immunoSEQ Assay, a bias-controlled multiplex PCR. For the original study's pipeline: The number of nucleated cells in each sample was estimated from the amplification of reference gene primers within the assay. Sequence reads were collapsed and filtered to measure the absolute abundance of every unique TCRbeta CDR3 rearrangement. Productive Simpson clonality was computed per sample as the square root of Simpson's diversity index over productive rearrangements. The table was pulled from immuneACCESS by TCRdb, which kept in-frame rearrangements only. Such tables lose some clones; where checked, under half of the loss comes from unresolved V genes, and the rest has no known cause. From that table come the V and J calls and clone size; the DNA was used to work out D and trimming. The sample table shows about 230,000 clones, and 81% are seen once. Approximately 7.9% of the sample rests with the top ten.

The research as a whole found: The quantity of clinical and demographic metadata differed by source and by participant and was supplied without curation.

The collaborating institutions used their own protocols to collect whole blood in K2EDTA tubes. For TCRbeta analysis, collaborators shipped samples in one of three forms: frozen whole blood, isolated PBMCs, or DNA extracted from either of those sample types. Material: peripheral blood. The receptor chain draws on TRBV3-1 (or the pseudogene TRBV3-2) and TRBJ1-5; no confident D gene assignment can be made. The clonotype comes from a woman of 80 years or more with acute or convalescent COVID-19. The CDR3 corresponds to CASSQGGGFKPQHF. The DNA sequence is TGTGCCAGCAGCCAAGGAGGAGGGTTCAAGCCCCAGCATTTT.